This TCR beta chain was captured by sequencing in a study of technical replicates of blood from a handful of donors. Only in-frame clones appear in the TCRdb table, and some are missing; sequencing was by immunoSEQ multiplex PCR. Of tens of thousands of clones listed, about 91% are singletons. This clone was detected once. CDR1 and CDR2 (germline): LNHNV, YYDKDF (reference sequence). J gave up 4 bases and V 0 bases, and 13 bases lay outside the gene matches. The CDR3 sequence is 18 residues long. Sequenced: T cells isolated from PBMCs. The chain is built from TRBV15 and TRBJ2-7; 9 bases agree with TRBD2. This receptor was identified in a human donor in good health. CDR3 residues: CATSRDKVWLAGTYEQYF. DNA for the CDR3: TGTGCCACCAGCAGAGATAAAGTGTGGCTAGCGGGAACTTACGAGCAGTACTTC.